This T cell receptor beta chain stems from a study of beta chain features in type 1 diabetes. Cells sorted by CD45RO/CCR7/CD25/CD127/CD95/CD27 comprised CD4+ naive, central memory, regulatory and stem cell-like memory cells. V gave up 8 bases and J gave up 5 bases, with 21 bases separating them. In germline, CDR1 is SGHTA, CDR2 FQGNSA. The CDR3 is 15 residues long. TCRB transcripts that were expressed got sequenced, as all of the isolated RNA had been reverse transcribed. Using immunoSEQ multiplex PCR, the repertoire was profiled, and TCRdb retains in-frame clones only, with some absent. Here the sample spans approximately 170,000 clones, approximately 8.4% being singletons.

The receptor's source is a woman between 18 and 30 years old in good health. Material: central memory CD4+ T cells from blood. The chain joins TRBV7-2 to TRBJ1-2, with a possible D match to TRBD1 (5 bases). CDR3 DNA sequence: TGTGCCAGCCTCGAAACTCAATCCCGGGGGTATGGCTACACCTTC. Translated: CASLETQSRGYGYTF.